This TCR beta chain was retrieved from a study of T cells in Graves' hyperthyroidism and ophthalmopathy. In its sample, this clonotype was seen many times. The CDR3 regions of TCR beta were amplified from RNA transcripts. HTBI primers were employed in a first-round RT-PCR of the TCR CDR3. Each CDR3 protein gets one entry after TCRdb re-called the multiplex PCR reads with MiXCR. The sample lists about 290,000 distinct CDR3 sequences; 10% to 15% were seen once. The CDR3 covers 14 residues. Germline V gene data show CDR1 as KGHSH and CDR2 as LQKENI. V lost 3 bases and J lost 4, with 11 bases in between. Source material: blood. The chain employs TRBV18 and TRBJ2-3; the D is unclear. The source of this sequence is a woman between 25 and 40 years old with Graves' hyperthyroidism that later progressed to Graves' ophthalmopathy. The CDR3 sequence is CASSPPGPSDTQYF. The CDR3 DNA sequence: TGTGCCAGCTCACCGCCCGGTCCGTCAGATACGCAGTATTTT.